What follows describes a single T cell receptor beta chain. Its antigen is still unknown. Germline V CDR1 and CDR2: MDHEN, SYDVKM. This CDR3 comprises 17 residues. V lost 6 bases and J 0 bases, leaving 18 bases between the germline ends. The data were produced by immunoSEQ multiplex PCR, yet TCRdb's version contains in-frame clones alone and is incomplete. The sample yields roughly 93,000 clones, 75% to 90% seen once. This entry comes from a study of radiotherapy plus CTLA-4 blockade in lung cancer. Whole-study results and caveats: Dynamics of early blood T cell clones, together with interferon-beta, were reportedly the best predictors of response. Among blood TCR repertoires after radiotherapy plus ipilimumab, tumor-derived clones expanded.

The chain links TRBV28 to TRBJ1-5, with D tentatively TRBD1 (6 bases). The receptor was isolated from a human donor with non-small cell lung cancer who had a partial response to radiotherapy plus ipilimumab. The material was peripheral blood, obtained from a patient treated with radiotherapy plus ipilimumab. The CDR3, as DNA: TGTGCCAGCAGACCAACCAGGGGCGGCAATAGCAATCAGCCCCAGCATTTT. Amino acid sequence: CASRPTRGGNSNQPQHF.